This T cell receptor beta chain was documented in a study of control samples from healthy donors and cancer patients. The V gene end was trimmed by 3 bases and the J gene end by 4 bases; junction bases not matched to a gene: 9. The CDR3 has 17 residues. Germline loops: CDR1 SGHDT, CDR2 YYEEEE. Assay: immunoSEQ multiplex PCR; the TCRdb copy retains only in-frame clones and omits some. The table has approximately 41,000 clones, 90% to 95% seen once. The specimen was blood. This TCR derives from a man in his 60s in good health. V gene TRBV5-6 combines with J gene TRBJ2-7, with TRBD2 identical over 14 bases. CDR3 coding DNA: TGTGCCAGCAGCTGGGGACTAGCGGGAGTGGGGAGTTACGAGCAGTACTTC. Amino acid sequence: CASSWGLAGVGSYEQYF.